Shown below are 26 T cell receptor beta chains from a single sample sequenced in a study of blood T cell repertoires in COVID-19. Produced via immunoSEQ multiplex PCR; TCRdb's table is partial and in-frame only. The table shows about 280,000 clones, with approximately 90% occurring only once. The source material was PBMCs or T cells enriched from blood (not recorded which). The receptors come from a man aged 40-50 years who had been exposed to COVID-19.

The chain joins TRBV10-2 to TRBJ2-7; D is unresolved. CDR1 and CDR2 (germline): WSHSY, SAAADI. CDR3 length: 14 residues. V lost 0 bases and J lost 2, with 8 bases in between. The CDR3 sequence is CASSESNGAYEQYF. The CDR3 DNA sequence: TGCGCCAGCAGTGAGTCGAACGGAGCCTACGAGCAGTACTTC.

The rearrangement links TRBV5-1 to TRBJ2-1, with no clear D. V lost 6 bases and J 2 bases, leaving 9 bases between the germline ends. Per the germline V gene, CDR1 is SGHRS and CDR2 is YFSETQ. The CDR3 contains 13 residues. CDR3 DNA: TGCGCCAGCAAGAGAGCCGCCTACAATGAGCAGTTCTTC. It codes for CASKRAAYNEQFF.

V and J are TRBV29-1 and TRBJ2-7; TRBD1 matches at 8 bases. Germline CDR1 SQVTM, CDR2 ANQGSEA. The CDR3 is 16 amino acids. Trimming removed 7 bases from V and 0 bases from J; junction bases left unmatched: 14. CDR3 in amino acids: CSAGSGGNTFSYEQYF. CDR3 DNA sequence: TGCAGCGCAGGGTCAGGGGGCAACACATTCTCCTACGAGCAGTACTTC.

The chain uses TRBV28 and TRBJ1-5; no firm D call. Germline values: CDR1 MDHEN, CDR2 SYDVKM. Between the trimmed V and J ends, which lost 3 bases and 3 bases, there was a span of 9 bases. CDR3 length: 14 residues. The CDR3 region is CASSFGQVNQPQHF. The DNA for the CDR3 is TGTGCCAGCAGTTTCGGCCAGGTCAATCAGCCCCAGCATTTT.

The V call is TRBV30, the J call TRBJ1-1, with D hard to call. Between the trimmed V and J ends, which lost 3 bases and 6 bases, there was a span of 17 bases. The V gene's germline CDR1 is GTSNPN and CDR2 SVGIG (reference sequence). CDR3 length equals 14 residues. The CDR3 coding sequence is TGTGCCTGGAGCCCTCGGTCAAGTCGATCTGAAGCTTTCTTT. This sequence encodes CAWSPRSSRSEAFF.

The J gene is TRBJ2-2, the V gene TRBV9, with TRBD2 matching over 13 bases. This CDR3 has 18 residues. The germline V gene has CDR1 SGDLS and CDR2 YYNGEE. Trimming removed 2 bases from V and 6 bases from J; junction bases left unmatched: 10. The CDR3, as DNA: TGTGCCAGCAGCGTCGGACTAGCGGGAGATCCTTTGGCCGGGGAGCTGTTTTTT. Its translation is CASSVGLAGDPLAGELFF.

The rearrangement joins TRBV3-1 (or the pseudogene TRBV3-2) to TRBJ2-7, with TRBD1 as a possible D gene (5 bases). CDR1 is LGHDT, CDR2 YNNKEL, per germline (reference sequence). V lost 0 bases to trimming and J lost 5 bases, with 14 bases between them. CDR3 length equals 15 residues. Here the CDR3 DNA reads TGTGCCAGCAGCCAAGATTTAAGGGGTATCAACGAGCAGTACTTC. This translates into CASSQDLRGINEQYF.

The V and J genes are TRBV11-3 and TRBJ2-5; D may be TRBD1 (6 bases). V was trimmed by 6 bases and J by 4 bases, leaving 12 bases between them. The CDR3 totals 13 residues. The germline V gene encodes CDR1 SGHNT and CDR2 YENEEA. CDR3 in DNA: TGTGCCAGCAGAAAAGGGGGTTTAGAGACCCAGTACTTC. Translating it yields CASRKGGLETQYF.

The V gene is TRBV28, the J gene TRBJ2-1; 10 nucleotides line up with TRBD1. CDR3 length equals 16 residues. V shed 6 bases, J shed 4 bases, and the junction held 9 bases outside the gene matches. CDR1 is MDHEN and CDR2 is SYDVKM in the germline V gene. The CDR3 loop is CASSRPGTGDYNEQFF. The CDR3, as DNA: TGTGCCAGCAGCCGGCCCGGGACAGGGGATTACAATGAGCAGTTCTTC.

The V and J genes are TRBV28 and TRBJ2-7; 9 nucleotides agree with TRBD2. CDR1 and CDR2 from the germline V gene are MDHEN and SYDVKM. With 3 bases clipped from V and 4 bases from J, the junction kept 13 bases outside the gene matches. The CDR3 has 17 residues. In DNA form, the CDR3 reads TGTGCCAGCAGTTTGGGTTTCGGGGCTAGCGGGGATTACGAGCAGTACTTC. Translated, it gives CASSLGFGASGDYEQYF.

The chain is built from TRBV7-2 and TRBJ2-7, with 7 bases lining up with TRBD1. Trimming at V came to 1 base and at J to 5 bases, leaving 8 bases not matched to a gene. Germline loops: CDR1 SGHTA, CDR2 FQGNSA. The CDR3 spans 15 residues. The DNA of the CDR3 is TGTGCCAGCAGCTTAGGTCTACAGGGGAGCGACGAGCAGTACTTC. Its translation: CASSLGLQGSDEQYF. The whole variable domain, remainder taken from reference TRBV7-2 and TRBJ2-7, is GAGVSQSPSNKVTEKGKDVELRCDPISGHTALYWYRQSLGQGLEFLIYFQGNSAPDKSGLPSDRFSAERTGGSVSTLTIQRTQQEDSAVYLCASSLGLQGSDEQYFGPGTRLTVT.

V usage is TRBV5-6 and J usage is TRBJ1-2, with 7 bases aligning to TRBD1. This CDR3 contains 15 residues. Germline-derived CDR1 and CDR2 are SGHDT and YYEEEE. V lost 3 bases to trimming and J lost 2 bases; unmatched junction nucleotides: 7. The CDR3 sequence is CASSWETGNNYGYTF. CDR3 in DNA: TGTGCCAGCAGCTGGGAGACAGGGAACAACTATGGCTACACCTTC. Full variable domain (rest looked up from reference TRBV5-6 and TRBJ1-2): DAGVTQSPTHLIKTRGQQVTLRCSPKSGHDTVSWYQQALGQGPQFIFQYYEEEERQRGNFPDRFSGHQFPNYSSELNVNALLLGDSALYLCASSWETGNNYGYTFGSGTRLTVV.

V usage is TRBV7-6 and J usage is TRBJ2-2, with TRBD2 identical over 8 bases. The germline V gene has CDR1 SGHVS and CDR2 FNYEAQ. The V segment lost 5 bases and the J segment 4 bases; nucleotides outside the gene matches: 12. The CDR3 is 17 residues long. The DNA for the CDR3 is TGTGCCAGCAGCAAACAACCCGGACTAGCACGCACCGGGGAGCTGTTTTTT. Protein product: CASSKQPGLARTGELFF.

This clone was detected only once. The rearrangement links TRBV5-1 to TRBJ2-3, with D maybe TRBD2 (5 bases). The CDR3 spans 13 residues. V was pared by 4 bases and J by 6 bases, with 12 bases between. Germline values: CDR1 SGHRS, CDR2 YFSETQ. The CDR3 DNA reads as TGCGCCAGCAGCATCCTAGGCGGGGATACGCAGTATTTT. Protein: CASSILGGDTQYF.

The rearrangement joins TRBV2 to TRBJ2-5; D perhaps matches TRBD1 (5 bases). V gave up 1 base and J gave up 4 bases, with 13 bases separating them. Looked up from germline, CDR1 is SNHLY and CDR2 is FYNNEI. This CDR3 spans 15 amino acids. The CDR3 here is CASSEGQGKGETQYF. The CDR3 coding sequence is TGTGCCAGCAGTGAAGGTCAGGGAAAGGGAGAGACCCAGTACTTC.

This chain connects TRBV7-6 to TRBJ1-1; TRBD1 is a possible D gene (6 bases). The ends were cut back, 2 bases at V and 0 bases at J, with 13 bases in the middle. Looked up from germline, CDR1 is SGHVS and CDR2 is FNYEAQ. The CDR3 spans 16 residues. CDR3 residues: CASSLTVGAMNTEAFF. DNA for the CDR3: TGTGCCAGCAGCTTAACGGTGGGGGCGATGAACACTGAAGCTTTCTTT.

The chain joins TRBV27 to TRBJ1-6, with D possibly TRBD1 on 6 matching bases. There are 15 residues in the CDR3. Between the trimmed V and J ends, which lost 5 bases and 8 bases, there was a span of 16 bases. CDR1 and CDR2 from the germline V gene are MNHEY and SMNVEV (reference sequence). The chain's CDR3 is CASSPSLNRDSPLHF. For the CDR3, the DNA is TGTGCCAGCAGTCCTTCTCTTAACAGGGATTCACCCCTCCACTTT.

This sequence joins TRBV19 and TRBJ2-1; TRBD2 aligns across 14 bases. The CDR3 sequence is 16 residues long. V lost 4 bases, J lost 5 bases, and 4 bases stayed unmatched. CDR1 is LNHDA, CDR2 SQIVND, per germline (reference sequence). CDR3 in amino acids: CASSKGTSGRNNEQFF. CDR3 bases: TGTGCCAGTAGTAAAGGGACTAGCGGGAGAAACAATGAGCAGTTCTTC.

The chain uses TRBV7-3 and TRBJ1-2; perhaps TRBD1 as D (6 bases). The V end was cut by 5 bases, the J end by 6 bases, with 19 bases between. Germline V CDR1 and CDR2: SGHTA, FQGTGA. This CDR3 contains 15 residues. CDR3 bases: TGTGCCAGCAGCCGTTTTGACGGGGGGCGGGATGGCTACACCTTC. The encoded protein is CASSRFDGGRDGYTF.

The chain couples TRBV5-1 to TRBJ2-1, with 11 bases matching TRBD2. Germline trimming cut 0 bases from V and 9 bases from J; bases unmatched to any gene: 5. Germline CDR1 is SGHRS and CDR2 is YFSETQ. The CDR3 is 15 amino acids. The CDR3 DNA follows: TGCGCCAGCAGCTTGGATCTAGCGGGAGGAGCTGAGCAGTTCTTC. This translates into CASSLDLAGGAEQFF.

This chain's CDR3 is CASSERGSNTEAFF. The CDR3 DNA reads TGTGCCAGCAGCGAGCGGGGATCGAACACTGAAGCTTTCTTT. The chain has TRBV9 and TRBJ1-1; no reliable D call. The germline V and J ends were trimmed by 3 bases and 1 base, with 10 bases remaining between them. CDR1 and CDR2 (germline): SGDLS, YYNGEE. The CDR3 is 14 amino acids.

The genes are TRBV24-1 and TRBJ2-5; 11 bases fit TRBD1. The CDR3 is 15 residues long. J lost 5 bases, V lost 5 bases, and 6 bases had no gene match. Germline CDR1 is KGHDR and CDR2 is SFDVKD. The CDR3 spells CATSGRDRGRETQYF. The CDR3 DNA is TGTGCCACCAGTGGGCGGGACAGGGGGAGGGAGACCCAGTACTTC.

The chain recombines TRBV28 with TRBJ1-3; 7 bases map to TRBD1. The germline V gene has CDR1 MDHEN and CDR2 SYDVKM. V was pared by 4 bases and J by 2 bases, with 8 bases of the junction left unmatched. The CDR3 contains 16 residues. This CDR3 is CASSSLTGKTGNTIYF. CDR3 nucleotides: TGTGCCAGCAGTTCTTTGACAGGGAAAACTGGAAACACCATATATTTT.

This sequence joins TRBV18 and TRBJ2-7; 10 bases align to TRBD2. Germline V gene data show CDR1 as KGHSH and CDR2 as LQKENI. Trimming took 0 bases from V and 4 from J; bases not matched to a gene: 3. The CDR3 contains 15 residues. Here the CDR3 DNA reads TGTGCCAGCTCACCACCGGCTAGCGGGAGATACGAGCAGTACTTC. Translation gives CASSPPASGRYEQYF.

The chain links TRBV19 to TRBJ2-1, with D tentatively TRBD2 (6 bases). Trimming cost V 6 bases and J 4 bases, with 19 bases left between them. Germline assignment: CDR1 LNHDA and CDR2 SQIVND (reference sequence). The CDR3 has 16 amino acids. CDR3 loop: CASRLSVGGAYNEQFF. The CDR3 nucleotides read TGTGCCAGTAGGCTTTCTGTTGGAGGGGCATACAATGAGCAGTTCTTC.

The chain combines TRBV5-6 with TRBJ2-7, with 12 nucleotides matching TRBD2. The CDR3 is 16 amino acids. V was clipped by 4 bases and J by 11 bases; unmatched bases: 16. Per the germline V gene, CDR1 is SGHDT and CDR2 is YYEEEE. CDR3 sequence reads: CASSQLLAGGSGRKYF. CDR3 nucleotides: TGTGCCAGCAGCCAACTACTAGCGGGAGGTTCAGGGAGGAAGTACTTC.